In its sample, the clone carrying this T cell receptor (beta chain) was seen a few times. The data stem from a study of blood T cells in healthy people across ages. Primed by a sample-barcoded 5' primer and a J-beta primer mix, a second PCR proceeded for about 6 to 11 cycles. TCRdb redid the calling of the 5' RACE reads with MiXCR, one entry per CDR3 protein. This table has roughly 900,000 distinct CDR3 sequences, roughly 50% appearing once. The source is a man aged 25-45 years in good health. The material sequenced was blood.

DNA for the CDR3: TGTGCCAGCAGTTTCCAGACAGGGGGGATCTATGGCTACACCTTC. Amino acids: CASSFQTGGIYGYTF. The rearrangement joins TRBV27 to TRBJ1-2; TRBD1 matches 9 bases. This CDR3 comprises 15 residues. The V and J ends lost 3 bases and 4 bases, in that order; junction bases with no gene match: 6. Germline V CDR1 and CDR2: MNHEY, SMNVEV (reference sequence).